A few counts support the clone carrying this TCR beta chain. Germline V lookup: CDR1 MDHEN, CDR2 SYDVKM. The length of the CDR3 is 17 residues. The junction had 4 bases not matched to a gene; V was cut back by 3 bases and J by 2 bases. Treatment denoted: randomized to nivolumab then ipilimumab (arm A) or the reverse (arm B). Profiled with immunoSEQ multiplex PCR; TCRdb holds only in-frame clones, not every one. The sample consists of 20,000 to 25,000 clones, under 30% of them appearing once. This entry comes from a study of sequential checkpoint blockade in melanoma. J is TRBJ2-1 and V is TRBV28; 13 nucleotides match TRBD2. The source was tumor tissue (inferred from file names), collected from a patient given nivolumab and ipilimumab in sequence. The receptor was derived from a human donor with melanoma. The CDR3 reads CASSFIGLAGAYNEQFF. CDR3 bases: TGTGCCAGCAGTTTCATCGGACTAGCGGGAGCCTACAATGAGCAGTTCTTC. Supplemented by reference TRBV28 and TRBJ2-1, the full variable domain reads DVKVTQSSRYLVKRTGEKVFLECVQDMDHENMFWYRQDPGLGLRLIYFSYDVKMKEKGDIPEGYSVSREKKERFSLILESASTNQTSMYLCASSFIGLAGAYNEQFFGPGTRLTVL.